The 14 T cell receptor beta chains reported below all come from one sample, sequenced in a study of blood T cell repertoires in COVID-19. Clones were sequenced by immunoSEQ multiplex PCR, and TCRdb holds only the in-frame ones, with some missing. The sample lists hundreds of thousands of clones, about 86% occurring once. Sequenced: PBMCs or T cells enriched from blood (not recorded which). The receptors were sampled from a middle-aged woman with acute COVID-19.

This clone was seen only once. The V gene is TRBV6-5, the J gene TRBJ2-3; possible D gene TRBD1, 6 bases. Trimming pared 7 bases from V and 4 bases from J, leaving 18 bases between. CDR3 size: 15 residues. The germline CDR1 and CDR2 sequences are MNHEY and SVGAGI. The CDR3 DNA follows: TGTGCCAGCATCAGGACAGTCATGTTCCCAGATACGCAGTATTTT. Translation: CASIRTVMFPDTQYF.

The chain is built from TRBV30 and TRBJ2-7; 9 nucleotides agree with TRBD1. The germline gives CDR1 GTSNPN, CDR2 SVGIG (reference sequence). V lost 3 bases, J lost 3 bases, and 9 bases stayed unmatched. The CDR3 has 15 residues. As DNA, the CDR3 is TGTGCCTGGAGCCCAATGACAGGGGGAATCTACGAGCAGTACTTC. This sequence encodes CAWSPMTGGIYEQYF.

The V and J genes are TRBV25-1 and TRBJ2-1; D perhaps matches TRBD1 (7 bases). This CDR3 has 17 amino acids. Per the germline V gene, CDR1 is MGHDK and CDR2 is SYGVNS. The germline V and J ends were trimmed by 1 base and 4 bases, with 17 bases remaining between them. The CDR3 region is CASSELRRGPGYNEQFF. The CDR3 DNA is TGTGCCAGCAGTGAATTGAGGAGGGGGCCGGGTTACAATGAGCAGTTCTTC. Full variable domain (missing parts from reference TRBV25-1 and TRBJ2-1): EADIYQTPRYLVIGTGKKITLECSQTMGHDKMYWYQQDPGMELHLIHYSYGVNSTEKGDLSSESTVSRIRTEHFPLTLESARPSHTSQYLCASSELRRGPGYNEQFFGPGTRLTVL.

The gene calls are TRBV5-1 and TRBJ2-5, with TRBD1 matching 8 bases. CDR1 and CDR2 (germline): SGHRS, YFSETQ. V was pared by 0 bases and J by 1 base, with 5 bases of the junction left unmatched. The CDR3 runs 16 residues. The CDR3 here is CASSLGDRGFQETQYF. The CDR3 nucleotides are TGCGCCAGCAGCTTGGGAGACAGGGGATTCCAAGAGACCCAGTACTTC. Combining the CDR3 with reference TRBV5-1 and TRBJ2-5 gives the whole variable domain KAGVTQTPRYLIKTRGQQVTLSCSPISGHRSVSWYQQTPGQGLQFLFEYFSETQRNKGNFPGRFSGRQFSNSRSEMNVSTLELGDSALYLCASSLGDRGFQETQYFGPGTRLLVL.

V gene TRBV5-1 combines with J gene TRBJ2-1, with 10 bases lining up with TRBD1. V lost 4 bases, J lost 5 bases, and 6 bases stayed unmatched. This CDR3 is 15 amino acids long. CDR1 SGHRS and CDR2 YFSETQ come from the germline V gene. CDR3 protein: CASSPWGQGHNEQFF. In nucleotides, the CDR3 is TGCGCCAGCAGCCCTTGGGGACAGGGGCACAATGAGCAGTTCTTC. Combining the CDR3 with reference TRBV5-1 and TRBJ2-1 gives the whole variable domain KAGVTQTPRYLIKTRGQQVTLSCSPISGHRSVSWYQQTPGQGLQFLFEYFSETQRNKGNFPGRFSGRQFSNSRSEMNVSTLELGDSALYLCASSPWGQGHNEQFFGPGTRLTVL.

The CDR3 coding sequence is TGTGCCAGCAGCATTGCAGGGGGCGCGGGGAACACTGAAGCTTTCTTT. Translation: CASSIAGGAGNTEAFF. This rearrangement joins TRBV7-8 to TRBJ1-1; 8 bases line up with TRBD1. Germline V gene lookup returns CDR1 SGHVS and CDR2 FQNEAQ. The CDR3 is made up of 16 amino acids. Trimming cost V 5 bases and J 1 base; bases outside gene matches: 9.

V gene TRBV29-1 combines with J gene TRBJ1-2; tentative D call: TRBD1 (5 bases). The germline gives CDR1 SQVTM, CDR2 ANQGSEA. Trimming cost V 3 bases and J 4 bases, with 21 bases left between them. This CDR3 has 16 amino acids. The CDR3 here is CSVEFDGTLGSYGYTF. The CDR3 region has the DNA TGCAGCGTTGAGTTCGACGGGACCCTCGGGAGCTATGGCTACACCTTC.

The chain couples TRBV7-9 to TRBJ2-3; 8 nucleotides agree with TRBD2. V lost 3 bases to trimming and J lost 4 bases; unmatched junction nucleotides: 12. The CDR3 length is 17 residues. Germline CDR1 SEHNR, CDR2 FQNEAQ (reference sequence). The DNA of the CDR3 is TGTGCCAGCAGCTTCCCCGCTGGACTAGCAGGGCCAGATACGCAGTATTTT. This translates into CASSFPAGLAGPDTQYF. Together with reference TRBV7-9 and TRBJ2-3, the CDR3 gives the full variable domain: DTGVSQNPRHKITKRGQNVTFRCDPISEHNRLYWYRQTLGQGPEFLTYFQNEAQLEKSRLLSDRFSAERPKGSFSTLEIQRTEQGDSAMYLCASSFPAGLAGPDTQYFGPGTRLTVL.

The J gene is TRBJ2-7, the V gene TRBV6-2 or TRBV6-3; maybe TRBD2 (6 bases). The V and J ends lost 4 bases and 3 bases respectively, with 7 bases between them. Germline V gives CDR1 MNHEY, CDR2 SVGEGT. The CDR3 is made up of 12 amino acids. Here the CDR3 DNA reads TGTGCCAGCAGTTTGACTAGCTACGAGCAGTACTTC. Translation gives CASSLTSYEQYF.

CDR3 region: CASSLSAEGTEQYF. For the CDR3, the DNA is TGTGCCAGCAGTTTATCCGCAGAGGGAACCGAGCAGTACTTC. The rearrangement joins TRBV27 to TRBJ2-7; possibly TRBD2 for D (5 bases). The germline V gene has CDR1 MNHEY and CDR2 SMNVEV (reference sequence). The CDR3 is 14 amino acids. Deletions cut 0 bases from V and 6 bases from J, with 12 bases between.

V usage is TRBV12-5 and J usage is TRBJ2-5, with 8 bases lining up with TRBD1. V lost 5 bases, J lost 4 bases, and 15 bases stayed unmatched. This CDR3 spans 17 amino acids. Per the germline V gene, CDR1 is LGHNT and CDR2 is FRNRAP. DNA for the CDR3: TGTGCTAGTGGTAAACAGGACAGGGTGGAGGCAGGAGAGACCCAGTACTTC. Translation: CASGKQDRVEAGETQYF.

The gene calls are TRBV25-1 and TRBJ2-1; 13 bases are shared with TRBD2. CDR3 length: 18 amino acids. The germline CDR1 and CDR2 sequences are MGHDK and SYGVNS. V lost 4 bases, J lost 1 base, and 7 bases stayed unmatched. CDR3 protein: CASSGGLAGMISYNEQFF. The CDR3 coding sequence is TGTGCCAGCAGTGGGGGACTAGCGGGAATGATTTCCTACAATGAGCAGTTCTTC. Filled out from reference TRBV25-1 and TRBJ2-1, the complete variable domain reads EADIYQTPRYLVIGTGKKITLECSQTMGHDKMYWYQQDPGMELHLIHYSYGVNSTEKGDLSSESTVSRIRTEHFPLTLESARPSHTSQYLCASSGGLAGMISYNEQFFGPGTRLTVL.

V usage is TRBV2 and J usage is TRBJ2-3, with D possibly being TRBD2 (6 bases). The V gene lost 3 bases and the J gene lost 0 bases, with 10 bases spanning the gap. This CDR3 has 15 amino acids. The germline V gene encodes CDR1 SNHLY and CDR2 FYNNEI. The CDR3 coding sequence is TGTGCCAGCAGTGAGGACTATTTTAGCACAGATACGCAGTATTTT. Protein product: CASSEDYFSTDTQYF.

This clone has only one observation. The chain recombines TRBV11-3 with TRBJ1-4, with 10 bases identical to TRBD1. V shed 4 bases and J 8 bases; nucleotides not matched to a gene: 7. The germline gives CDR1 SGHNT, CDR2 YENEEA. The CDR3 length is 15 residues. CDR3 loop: CASSSDGTGVEKLFF. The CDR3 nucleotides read TGTGCCAGCAGCTCAGATGGGACAGGGGTAGAAAAACTGTTTTTT.